These T cell receptor beta chains were read from a single sample in a study of blood T cell repertoires in COVID-19. Here immunoSEQ multiplex PCR was the method, and the copy in TCRdb shows in-frame clones only, minus some. The data contain 140,000 or so clones, 80% of them seen just once; the ten biggest clones take up approximately 3.5%. The sequencing input was peripheral blood. Every receptor here comes from a man in his 70s who had recovered from COVID-19. The CDR3 runs from the conserved cysteine through the conserved F or W. A D gene is named only where the DNA matches it firmly. Some rows mark clone size as missing; the rest say once, few, many or name a class of expanded clone.

CDR3nt: TGCAGCGTATTAGCGGGAGGGAATACTGGGGCCAACGTCCTGACTTTC
CDR3aa: CSVLAGGNTGANVLTF
abundance: NA
v_gene: TRBV29-1
j_gene: TRBJ2-6
d_gene: TRBD2

CDR3nt: TGTGCCAGCAGCTTAGTGGTGGGGGCCAATAATGAAAAACTGTTTTTT
CDR3aa: CASSLVVGANNEKLFF
abundance: few
v_gene: TRBV7-9
j_gene: TRBJ1-4
d_gene: NA

CDR3nt: TGTGCCAGCTCACCATATAGGCTAGCGGGGTACAATGAGCAGTTCTTC
CDR3aa: CASSPYRLAGYNEQFF
abundance: NA
v_gene: TRBV18
j_gene: TRBJ2-1
d_gene: TRBD2

CDR3nt: TGTGCCTGGAGGACTCGGACAGGAGGCACAGATACGCAGTATTTT
CDR3aa: CAWRTRTGGTDTQYF
abundance: NA
v_gene: TRBV30
j_gene: TRBJ2-3
d_gene: TRBD1

CDR3nt: TGTGCCTGGAGTGTACCGGGCAGGGGGAACACTGAAGCTTTCTTT
CDR3aa: CAWSVPGRGNTEAFF
abundance: once
v_gene: TRBV30
j_gene: TRBJ1-1
d_gene: NA

CDR3nt: TGCAGCGTTGAAGGATTTGGAGCAGTGTTTTTT
CDR3aa: CSVEGFGAVFF
abundance: NA
v_gene: TRBV29-1
j_gene: TRBJ2-2
d_gene: NA

CDR3nt: TGCGCCAGCAGCCCCGGGACAGGGGACTACGAGCAGTACTTC
CDR3aa: CASSPGTGDYEQYF
abundance: NA
v_gene: TRBV5-1
j_gene: TRBJ2-7
d_gene: TRBD1

CDR3nt: TGCGCCAGCAGGCAATCGTTATGGGCCGACGAGCAGTACTTC
CDR3aa: CASRQSLWADEQYF
abundance: once
v_gene: TRBV4-3
j_gene: TRBJ2-7
d_gene: NA

CDR3nt: TGTGCCAGCAGCTTAGCAGGTGCGGGGGCCACAGATACGCAGTATTTT
CDR3aa: CASSLAGAGATDTQYF
abundance: NA
v_gene: TRBV7-9
j_gene: TRBJ2-3
d_gene: NA

CDR3nt: TGCGCCAGCAGCCGCAACCGGGAGGAGGATGAGCAGTTCTTC
CDR3aa: CASSRNREEDEQFF
abundance: NA
v_gene: TRBV4-1
j_gene: TRBJ2-1
d_gene: TRBD2

CDR3nt: TGCGCCAGCAGCCATGACGGGACTAGCGGATTTGGAGATACGCAGTATTTT
CDR3aa: CASSHDGTSGFGDTQYF
abundance: NA
v_gene: TRBV4-1
j_gene: TRBJ2-3
d_gene: TRBD2

CDR3nt: TGCGCCAGCAGCCGGGGGACAGGCACTTTCTATGGCTACACCTTC
CDR3aa: CASSRGTGTFYGYTF
abundance: NA
v_gene: TRBV4-3
j_gene: TRBJ1-2
d_gene: TRBD1

CDR3nt: TGTGCCAGCCTTAATCTCTGGGGACAGGGTGTCACCGGGGAGCTGTTTTTT
CDR3aa: CASLNLWGQGVTGELFF
abundance: few
v_gene: TRBV7-9
j_gene: TRBJ2-2
d_gene: TRBD1

CDR3nt: TGTGCCAGCAGCTTCTATGGGGAGGACTATGGCTACACCTTC
CDR3aa: CASSFYGEDYGYTF
abundance: NA
v_gene: TRBV5-6
j_gene: TRBJ1-2
d_gene: NA